This T cell receptor (beta chain) was obtained from a study of CD8 T cells in Susac syndrome. Across the whole study: When blood was drawn, the patients with Susac syndrome were therapy-naive, on corticosteroids, or on intravenous immunoglobulin alone.

The V gene end was trimmed by 2 bases and the J gene end by 9 bases; junction bases not matched to a gene: 2. Germline V gene lookup returns CDR1 DFQATT and CDR2 SNEGSKA (reference sequence). The CDR3 is 13 amino acids. RNA totalling about 0.45 to 1 ug underwent reverse transcription with random hexamers. An immunoSEQ multiplex PCR generated amplified TCR beta CDR3 products spanning 54 Vbeta and 13 Jbeta. Using its own MiXCR run on the immunoSEQ multiplex PCR reads, TCRdb lists one record per CDR3 protein. The sample carries under 95,000 distinct CDR3 sequences, roughly 94% recorded once. FACS was used to enrich TEMRA cells, whereas the CD8+ and CD4+ T cells were obtained by negative isolation.

This clonotype was obtained from a human donor with Susac syndrome. The sequencing input was CD4+ T cells from PBMCs. V is TRBV20-1 and J is TRBJ2-1, with 12 positions matching TRBD2. CDR3 nucleotide sequence: TGCAGTGCTAGACCTAGCGGGGGGGGTGAGCAGTTCTTC. It encodes CSARPSGGGEQFF.